This T cell receptor (beta chain) was sequenced during a study of yellow fever vaccine responses in identical twins. General observations from the study: Each twin's T cell response to the vaccine was reported to look partly convergent and partly personalized.

MiXCR, run by TCRdb on the RT-PCR reads, gives a single entry per CDR3 protein. The sample shows more than 4,500 distinct CDR3 sequences, around nine tenths of them seen only once. This clonotype was detected once. Its antigen remains unknown. V was trimmed by 1 base and J by 1 base, leaving 12 bases between them. The CDR3 is made up of 16 amino acids. The germline V gene encodes CDR1 LGHNA and CDR2 YSLEER. The TCR was taken from a woman aged 18-29 years who received the yellow fever vaccine. The specimen was T cells from blood (PBMCs), unsorted or a sorted subset (not recorded which), collected before or after yellow fever vaccination (not recorded which). This rearrangement joins TRBV4-3 to TRBJ2-3; tentative D call: TRBD2 (6 bases). The CDR3 region has the DNA TGCGCCAGCAGCCAAGCGTTGGGGGGAGGCACAGATACGCAGTATTTT. Its protein is CASSQALGGGTDTQYF.